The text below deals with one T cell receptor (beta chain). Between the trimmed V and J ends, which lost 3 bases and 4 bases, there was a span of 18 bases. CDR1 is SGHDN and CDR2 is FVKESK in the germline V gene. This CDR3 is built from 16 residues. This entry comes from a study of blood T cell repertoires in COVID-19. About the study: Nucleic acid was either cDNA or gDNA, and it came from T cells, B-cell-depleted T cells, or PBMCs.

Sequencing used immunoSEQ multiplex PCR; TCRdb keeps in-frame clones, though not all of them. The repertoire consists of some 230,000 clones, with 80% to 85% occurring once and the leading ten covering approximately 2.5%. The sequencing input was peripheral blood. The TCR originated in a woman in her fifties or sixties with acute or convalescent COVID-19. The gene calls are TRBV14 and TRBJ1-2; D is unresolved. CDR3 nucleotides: TGTGCCAGCAGCCAGGTTCCGGGAAACCCTCTCTATGGCTACACCTTC. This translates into CASSQVPGNPLYGYTF. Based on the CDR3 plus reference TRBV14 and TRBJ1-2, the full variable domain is EAGVTQFPSHSVIEKGQTVTLRCDPISGHDNLYWYRRVMGKEIKFLLHFVKESKQDESGMPNNRFLAERTGGTYSTLKVQPAELEDSGVYFCASSQVPGNPLYGYTFGSGTRLTVV.